The clone carrying this TCR beta chain showed up just a few times. This entry is derived from a study of cytomegalovirus exposure and HLA in healthy donors. Study as a whole: Clustering assigned over 70% of the approximately 390 genotyped donors to the Caucasian-associated ancestry cluster.

Germline V gives CDR1 SGHAT, CDR2 FQNNGV. This CDR3 spans 16 amino acids. The ends lost 2 bases at V and 7 bases at J; junction bases unmatched: 14. PCR used 60 Vbeta primers and 13 Jbeta primers. TCRdb's copy holds only in-frame clones and misses some; the assay was immunoSEQ multiplex PCR. Of roughly 140,000 clones in the sample, about 80% were seen once. The sequenced material came from PBMCs. The source of this sequence is a man aged 30-40 years in good health and CMV-seropositive. V is TRBV11-2 and J is TRBJ2-7; 7 positions match TRBD2. In DNA form, the CDR3 reads TGTGCCAGCAGCTTAATGGAAGCGGGGTTGCTACGTGAGCAGTACTTC. Protein sequence: CASSLMEAGLLREQYF.